A selection of T cell receptor beta chains follows, all from one sample in a study of OX40 agonist ivuxolimab in advanced cancers. Method: immunoSEQ multiplex PCR; TCRdb's copy keeps in-frame clones and lacks some. This sample yields 77,000 or so clones, of which more than 80% are seen a single time; 2% to 2.5% belongs to the top ten. Sequencing used CD4+ or CD8+ T cells sorted from blood, obtained in a trial of the OX40 agonist ivuxolimab. Receptors originate from an adult with an advanced solid tumor such as melanoma, head and neck, liver or kidney cancer. The CDR3 runs from the conserved cysteine through the conserved F or W. Fields, in order: V gene, D gene, J gene, clone size, CDR3 protein, CDR3 DNA. A D gene is named only where the DNA matches it firmly. Clone size, where shown, is once, few, many, or a class for clones that have expanded.

TRBV9	.	TRBJ2-3	.	CASSLLSTDTQYF	TGTGCCAGCAGCTTATTGAGCACAGATACGCAGTATTTT
TRBV7-3	TRBD1	TRBJ2-1	.	CASSSTGVSEQFF	TGTGCCAGCAGCTCGACAGGGGTCTCGGAGCAGTTCTTC
TRBV27	TRBD2	TRBJ2-1	.	CASSFQTSGRQFF	TGTGCCAGCAGTTTCCAGACTAGCGGGCGGCAGTTCTTC
TRBV18	.	TRBJ2-7	.	CASNRESSYEQYF	TGTGCCAGCAACAGGGAGAGCTCCTACGAGCAGTACTTC
TRBV9	.	TRBJ1-5	.	CASSETGRVGPQHF	TGTGCCAGCAGCGAAACAGGACGAGTGGGACCCCAGCATTTT
TRBV28	.	TRBJ1-1	.	CASSFPTTGLNTEAFF	TGTGCCAGCAGTTTCCCTACGACAGGATTGAACACTGAAGCTTTCTTT
TRBV7-3	TRBD1	TRBJ2-3	.	CASSLKGTGLTDTQYF	TGTGCCAGCAGCTTAAAGGGGACAGGGCTAACAGATACGCAGTATTTT
TRBV19	.	TRBJ1-2	.	CASMGTFGYGYTF	TGTGCCAGTATGGGCACCTTTGGCTATGGCTACACCTTC
TRBV27	.	TRBJ1-5	.	CASSSSGRNQPQHF	TGTGCCAGCAGTTCCTCCGGCAGGAATCAGCCCCAGCATTTT
TRBV7-2	TRBD2	TRBJ2-7	.	CASSPGGMAYEQYF	TGTGCCAGCAGCCCGGGGGGAATGGCCTACGAGCAGTACTTC
TRBV7-6	TRBD1	TRBJ2-5	.	CASSYPGQGQETQYF	TGTGCCAGCAGCTACCCGGGACAGGGGCAAGAGACCCAGTACTTC
TRBV6-5	.	TRBJ1-1	.	CASSRASEAFF	TGTGCCAGCAGCAGGGCTTCTGAAGCTTTCTTT
TRBV7-3	.	TRBJ2-2	.	CASSIIRGGTGELFF	TGTGCCAGCAGCATAATAAGGGGCGGCACCGGGGAGCTGTTTTTT
TRBV19	.	TRBJ1-1	.	CASSRGEVEAFF	TGTGCCAGTAGTCGGGGGGAGGTTGAAGCTTTCTTT
TRBV2	.	TRBJ1-1	.	CASSVSGTNTEAFF	TGTGCCAGCAGTGTATCGGGCACCAACACTGAAGCTTTCTTT
TRBV20-1	.	TRBJ2-5	.	CSASQETQYF	TGCAGTGCTAGCCAAGAGACCCAGTACTTC
TRBV6-5	.	TRBJ2-7	once	CASSYSNHYSYEQYF	TGTGCCAGCAGTTACTCGAACCATTACTCCTACGAGCAGTACTTC
TRBV6-1	TRBD1	TRBJ2-4	.	CASSVGDRDGNIQYF	TGTGCCAGCAGTGTAGGGGACAGGGATGGAAACATTCAGTACTTC
TRBV14	.	TRBJ2-5	.	CASSQQITISETQYF	TGTGCCAGCAGCCAACAGATAACTATTTCGGAGACCCAGTACTTC
TRBV7-8	.	TRBJ2-1	once	CASSLPGSSYNEQFF	TGTGCCAGCAGCCTTCCCGGGAGTTCCTACAATGAGCAGTTCTTC
TRBV7-2	.	TRBJ1-2	.	CASSDRTSWGYGYTF	TGTGCCAGCAGCGACCGGACATCGTGGGGCTATGGCTACACCTTC
TRBV6-1	.	TRBJ1-1	.	CASSPRQRVGTEAFF	TGTGCCAGCAGTCCTCGCCAAAGGGTGGGGACTGAAGCTTTCTTT
TRBV7-9	.	TRBJ1-5	.	CASSLDSWNQPQHF	TGTGCCAGCAGCTTAGACAGTTGGAATCAGCCCCAGCATTTT
TRBV6-1	.	TRBJ2-7	.	CASSARGGGYEQYF	TGTGCCAGCAGTGCCCGAGGGGGGGGGTACGAGCAGTACTTC
TRBV9	.	TRBJ1-3	.	CASSAAFFSGNTIYF	TGTGCCAGCAGCGCAGCTTTCTTCTCTGGAAACACCATATATTTT
TRBV7-2	TRBD2	TRBJ2-3	once	CANPPGTSGRVGTDTQYF	TGTGCCAACCCCCCGGGGACTAGCGGGAGGGTTGGCACAGATACGCAGTATTTT
TRBV5-1	.	TRBJ1-4	.	CASSLEQGPRPEKLFF	TGCGCCAGCAGCTTGGAACAGGGCCCACGGCCCGAAAAACTGTTTTTT
TRBV28	.	TRBJ1-6	.	CASSTRGSPSPLHF	TGTGCCAGCAGTACCAGGGGCAGTCCTTCACCCCTCCACTTT
TRBV5-1	.	TRBJ2-7	once	CASSLRSWGNEQYF	TGCGCCAGCAGCTTGAGGTCGTGGGGAAACGAGCAGTACTTC
TRBV5-5	TRBD1	TRBJ2-2	.	CASSNERQGVFTGELFF	TGTGCCAGCAGCAACGAAAGACAGGGGGTATTCACCGGGGAGCTGTTTTTT
TRBV14	.	TRBJ1-2	.	CASSPRTLGGYTF	TGTGCCAGCAGCCCCCGGACACTTGGCGGCTACACCTTC
TRBV7-3	.	TRBJ2-7	.	CASSLGRVGGEQYF	TGTGCCAGCAGCTTAGGCAGGGTGGGAGGCGAGCAGTACTTC
TRBV28	.	TRBJ2-7	.	CASARPANSYEQYF	TGTGCCAGCGCCAGGCCGGCCAACTCCTACGAGCAGTACTTC
TRBV20-1	.	TRBJ2-7	.	CSASEGHEQYF	TGCAGTGCTAGCGAGGGCCACGAGCAGTACTTC
TRBV5-6	.	TRBJ2-2	.	CASSQGRLVTGELFF	TGTGCCAGCAGCCAAGGACGGTTGGTTACCGGGGAGCTGTTTTTT